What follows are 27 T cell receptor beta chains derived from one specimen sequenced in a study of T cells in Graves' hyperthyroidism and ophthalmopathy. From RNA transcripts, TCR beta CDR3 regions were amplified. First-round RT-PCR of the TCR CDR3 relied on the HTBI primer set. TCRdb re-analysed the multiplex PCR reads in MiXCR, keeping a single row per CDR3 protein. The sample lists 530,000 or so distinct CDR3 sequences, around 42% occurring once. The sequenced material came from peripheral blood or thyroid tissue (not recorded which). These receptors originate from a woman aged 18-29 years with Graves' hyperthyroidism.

The CDR3 sequence: CASSYVGGLAFF. The CDR3 DNA sequence: TGTGCCAGCAGTTACGTGGGGGGCTTAGCTTTCTTT. The V gene is TRBV12-3 or TRBV12-4, the J gene TRBJ1-1; maybe TRBD1 (6 bases). Trimming pared 4 bases from V and 10 bases from J, leaving 13 bases between. CDR3 length equals 12 residues.

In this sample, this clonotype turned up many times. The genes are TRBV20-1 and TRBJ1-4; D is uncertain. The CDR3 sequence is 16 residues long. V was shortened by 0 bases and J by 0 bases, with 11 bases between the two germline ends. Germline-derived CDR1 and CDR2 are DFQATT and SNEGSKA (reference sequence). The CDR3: CSARDPRDPTNEKLFF. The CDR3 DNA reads TGCAGTGCTAGAGATCCCCGCGATCCAACTAATGAAAAACTGTTTTTT.

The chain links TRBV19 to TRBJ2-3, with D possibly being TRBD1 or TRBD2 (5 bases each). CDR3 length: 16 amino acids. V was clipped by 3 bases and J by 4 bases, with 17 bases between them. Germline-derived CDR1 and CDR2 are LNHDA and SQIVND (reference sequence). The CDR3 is CASSIEDRGASDTQYF. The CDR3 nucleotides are TGTGCCAGTAGTATTGAAGATAGGGGAGCCTCAGATACGCAGTATTTT.

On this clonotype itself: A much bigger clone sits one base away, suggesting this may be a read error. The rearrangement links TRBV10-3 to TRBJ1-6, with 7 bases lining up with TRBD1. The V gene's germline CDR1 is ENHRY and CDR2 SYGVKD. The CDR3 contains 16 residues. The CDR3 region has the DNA TGTGCCATCGGTGAGTCCCCGACAGGGAACGGGTCACCCCTCCACTTT. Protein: CAIGESPTGNGSPLHF.

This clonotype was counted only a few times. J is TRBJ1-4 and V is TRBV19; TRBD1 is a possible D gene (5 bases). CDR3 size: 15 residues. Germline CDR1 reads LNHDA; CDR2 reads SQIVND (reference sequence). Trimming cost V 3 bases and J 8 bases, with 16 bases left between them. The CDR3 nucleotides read TGTGCCAGTAGTATCGTGGCAGGGAGTCTCGAAAAACTGTTTTTT. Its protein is CASSIVAGSLEKLFF.

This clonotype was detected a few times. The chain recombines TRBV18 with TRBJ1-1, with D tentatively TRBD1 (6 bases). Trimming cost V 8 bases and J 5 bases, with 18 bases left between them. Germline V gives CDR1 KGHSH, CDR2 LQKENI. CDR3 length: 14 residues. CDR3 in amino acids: CASDVLGGATEAFF. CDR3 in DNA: TGTGCCAGCGATGTACTTGGGGGGGCTACTGAAGCTTTCTTT.

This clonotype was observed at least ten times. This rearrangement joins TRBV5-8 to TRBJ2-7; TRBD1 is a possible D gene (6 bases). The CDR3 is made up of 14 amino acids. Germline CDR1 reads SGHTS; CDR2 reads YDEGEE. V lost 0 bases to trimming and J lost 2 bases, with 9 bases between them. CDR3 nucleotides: TGTGCCAGCAGCTTGGGACAGGAGACCTACGAGCAGTACTTC. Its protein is CASSLGQETYEQYF.

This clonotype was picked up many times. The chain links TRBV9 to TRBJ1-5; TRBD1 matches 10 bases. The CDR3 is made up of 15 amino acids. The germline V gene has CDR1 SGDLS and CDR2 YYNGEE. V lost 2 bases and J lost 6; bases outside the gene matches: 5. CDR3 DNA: TGTGCCAGCAGCGTGACAGGGGGCAGGGGTCAGCCCCAGCATTTT. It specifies CASSVTGGRGQPQHF. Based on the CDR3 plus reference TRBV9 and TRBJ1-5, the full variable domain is DSGVTQTPKHLITATGQRVTLRCSPRSGDLSVYWYQQSLDQGLQFLIQYYNGEERAKGNILERFSAQQFPDLHSELNLSSLELGDSALYFCASSVTGGRGQPQHFGDGTRLSIL.

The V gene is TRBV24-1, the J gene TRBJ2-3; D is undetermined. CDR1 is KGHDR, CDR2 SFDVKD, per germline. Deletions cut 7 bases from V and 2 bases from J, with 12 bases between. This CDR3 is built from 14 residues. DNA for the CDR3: TGTGCCACCAGGGCCACCGGGCCCACAGATACGCAGTATTTT. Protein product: CATRATGPTDTQYF.

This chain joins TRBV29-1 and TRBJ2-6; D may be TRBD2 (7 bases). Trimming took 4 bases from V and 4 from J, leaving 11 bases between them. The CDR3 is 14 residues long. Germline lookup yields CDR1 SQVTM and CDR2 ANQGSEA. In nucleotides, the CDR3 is TGCAGCGTTGGGGGGGGCGCCGGGGCCAACGTCCTGACTTTC. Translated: CSVGGGAGANVLTF.

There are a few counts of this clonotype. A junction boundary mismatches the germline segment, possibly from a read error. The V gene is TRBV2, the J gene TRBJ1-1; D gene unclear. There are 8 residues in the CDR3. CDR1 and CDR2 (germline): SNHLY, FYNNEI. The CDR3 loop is CAGSETFF. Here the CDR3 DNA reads TGTGCCGGCAGTGAAACTTTCTTT.

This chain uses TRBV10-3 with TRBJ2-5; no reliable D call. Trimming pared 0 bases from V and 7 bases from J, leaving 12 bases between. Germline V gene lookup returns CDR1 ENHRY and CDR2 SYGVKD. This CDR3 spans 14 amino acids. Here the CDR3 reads CAISESIPTGTQYF. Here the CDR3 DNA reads TGTGCCATCAGTGAGTCGATTCCAACTGGGACCCAGTACTTC.

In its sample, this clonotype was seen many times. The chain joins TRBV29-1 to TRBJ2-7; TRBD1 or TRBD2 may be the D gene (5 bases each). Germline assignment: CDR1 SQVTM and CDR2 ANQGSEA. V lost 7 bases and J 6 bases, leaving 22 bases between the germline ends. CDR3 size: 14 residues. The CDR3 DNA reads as TGCAGCGCCGGTGATGGGGACCCATTTCCCGAGCAGTACTTC. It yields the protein CSAGDGDPFPEQYF.

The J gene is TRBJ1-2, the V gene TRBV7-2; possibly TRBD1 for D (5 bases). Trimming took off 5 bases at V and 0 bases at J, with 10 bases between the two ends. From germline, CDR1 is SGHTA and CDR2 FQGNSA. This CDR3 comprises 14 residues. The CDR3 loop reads CASSAGYSNYGYTF. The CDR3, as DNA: TGTGCCAGCAGCGCAGGGTATTCTAACTATGGCTACACCTTC.

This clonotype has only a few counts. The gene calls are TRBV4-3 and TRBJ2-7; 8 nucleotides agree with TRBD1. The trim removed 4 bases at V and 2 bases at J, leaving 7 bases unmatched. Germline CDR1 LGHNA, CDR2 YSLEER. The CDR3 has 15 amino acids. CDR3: CASSLQTGDTYEQYF. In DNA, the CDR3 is TGCGCCAGCAGCCTCCAGACAGGGGACACCTACGAGCAGTACTTC.

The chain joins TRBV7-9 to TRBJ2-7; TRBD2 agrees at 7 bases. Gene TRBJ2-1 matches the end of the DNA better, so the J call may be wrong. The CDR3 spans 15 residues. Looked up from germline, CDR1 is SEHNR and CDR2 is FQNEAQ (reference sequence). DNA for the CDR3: TGTGCCAGCAGCTTAGATCATGGGGGGGACCCTGAGCAGTTCTTC. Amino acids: CASSLDHGGDPEQFF.

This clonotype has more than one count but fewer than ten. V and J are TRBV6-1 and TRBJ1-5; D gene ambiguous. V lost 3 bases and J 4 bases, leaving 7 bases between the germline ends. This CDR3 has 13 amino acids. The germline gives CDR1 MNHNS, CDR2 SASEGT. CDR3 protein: CASSDSENQPQHF. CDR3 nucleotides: TGTGCCAGCAGTGATTCGGAAAATCAGCCCCAGCATTTT.

Here the CDR3 DNA reads TGTGCCAGCAGACAAGACAGGGCCGGGGAGCTGTTTTTT. This codes for CASRQDRAGELFF. J is TRBJ2-2 and V is TRBV7-9, with 7 bases identical to TRBD1. The CDR3 loop spans 13 amino acids. Trimming removed 6 bases from V and 6 bases from J; junction bases left unmatched: 4. Germline CDR1 is SEHNR and CDR2 is FQNEAQ (reference sequence).

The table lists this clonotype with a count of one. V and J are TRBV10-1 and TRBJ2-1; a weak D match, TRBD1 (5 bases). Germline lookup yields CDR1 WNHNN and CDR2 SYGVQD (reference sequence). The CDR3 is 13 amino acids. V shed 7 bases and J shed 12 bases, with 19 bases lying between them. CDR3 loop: CASIQGAHKVQFF. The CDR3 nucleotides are TGCGCCAGCATCCAAGGGGCGCATAAGGTGCAGTTCTTC.

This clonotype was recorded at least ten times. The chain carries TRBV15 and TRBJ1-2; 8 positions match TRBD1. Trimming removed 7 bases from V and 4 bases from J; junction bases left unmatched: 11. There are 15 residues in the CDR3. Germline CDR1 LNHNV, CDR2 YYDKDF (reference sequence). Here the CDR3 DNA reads TGTGCCACCACCTCGTACGACAGGGGTACCTATGGCTACACCTTC. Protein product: CATTSYDRGTYGYTF.

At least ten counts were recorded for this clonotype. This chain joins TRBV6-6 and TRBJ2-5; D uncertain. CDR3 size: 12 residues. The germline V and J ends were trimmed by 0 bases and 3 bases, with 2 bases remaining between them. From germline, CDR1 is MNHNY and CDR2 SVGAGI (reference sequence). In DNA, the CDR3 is TGTGCCAGCAGTTACTCGGAAGAGACCCAGTACTTC. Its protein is CASSYSEETQYF.

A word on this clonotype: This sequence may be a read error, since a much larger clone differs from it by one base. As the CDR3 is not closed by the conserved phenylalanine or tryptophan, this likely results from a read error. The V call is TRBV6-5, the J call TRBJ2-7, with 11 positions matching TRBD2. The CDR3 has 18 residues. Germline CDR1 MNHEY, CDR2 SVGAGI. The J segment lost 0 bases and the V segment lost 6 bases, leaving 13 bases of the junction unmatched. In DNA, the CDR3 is TGTGCCAGCAGCAGGGGTCTACTAGCGGGAGTATCCTCCTACGAGCAGTACCTC. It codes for CASSRGLLAGVSSYEQYL.

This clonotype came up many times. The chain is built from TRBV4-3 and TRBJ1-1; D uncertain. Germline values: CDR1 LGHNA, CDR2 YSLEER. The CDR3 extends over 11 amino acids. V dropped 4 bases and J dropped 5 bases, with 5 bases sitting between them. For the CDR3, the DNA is TGCGCCAGCAGCCGTGGAACTGAAGCTTTCTTT. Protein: CASSRGTEAFF.

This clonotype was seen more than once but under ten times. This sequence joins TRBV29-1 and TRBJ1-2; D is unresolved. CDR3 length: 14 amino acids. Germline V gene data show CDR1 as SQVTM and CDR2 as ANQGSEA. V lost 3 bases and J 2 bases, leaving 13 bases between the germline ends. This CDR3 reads CSVDLGSPNYGYTF. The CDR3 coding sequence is TGCAGCGTTGATTTGGGGTCCCCCAACTATGGCTACACCTTC. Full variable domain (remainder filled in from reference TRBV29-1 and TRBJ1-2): SAVISQKPSRDICQRGTSLTIQCQVDSQVTMMFWYRQQPGQSLTLIATANQGSEATYESGFVIDKFPISRPNLTFSTLTVSNMSPEDSSIYLCSVDLGSPNYGYTFGSGTRLTVV.

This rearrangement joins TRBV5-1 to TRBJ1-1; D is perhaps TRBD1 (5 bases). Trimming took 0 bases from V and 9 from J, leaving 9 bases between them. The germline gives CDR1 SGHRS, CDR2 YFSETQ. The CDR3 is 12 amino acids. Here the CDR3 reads CASSLEAGQAFF. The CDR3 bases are TGCGCCAGCAGCTTGGAAGCAGGGCAAGCTTTCTTT.

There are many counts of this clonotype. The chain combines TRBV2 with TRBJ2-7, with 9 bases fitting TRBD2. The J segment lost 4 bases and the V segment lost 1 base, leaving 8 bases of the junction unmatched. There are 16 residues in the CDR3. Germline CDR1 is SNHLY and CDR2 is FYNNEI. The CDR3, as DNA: TGTGCCAGCAGTGAAGGACTTAGCGGGAGATTTTACGAGCAGTACTTC. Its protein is CASSEGLSGRFYEQYF. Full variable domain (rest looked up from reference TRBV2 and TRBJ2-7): EPEVTQTPSHQVTQMGQEVILRCVPISNHLYFYWYRQILGQKVEFLVSFYNNEISEKSEIFDDQFSVERPDGSNFTLKIRSTKLEDSAMYFCASSEGLSGRFYEQYFGPGTRLTVT.

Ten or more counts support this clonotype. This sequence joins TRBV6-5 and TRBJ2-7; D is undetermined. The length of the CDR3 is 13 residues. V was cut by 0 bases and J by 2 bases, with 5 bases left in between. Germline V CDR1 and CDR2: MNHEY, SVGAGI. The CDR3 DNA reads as TGTGCCAGCAGTTACTCGTCAACCTACGAGCAGTACTTC. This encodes CASSYSSTYEQYF.